Listed below are T cell receptor beta chains from one sample, sequenced in a study of shared clonotypes between healthy human individuals. Some clones are missing from TCRdb's copy, which holds only in-frame ones; the method was immunoSEQ multiplex PCR. The table shows more than 1.2 million clones, with 98% occurring only once. Sequencing input: naive CD4+ T cells sorted from blood. The receptors stem from a young man in good health. Both conserved end residues are part of each CDR3.

J gene,V gene,CDR3 protein
TRBJ1-4,TRBV29-1,CSVRGQFGKLFF
TRBJ2-7,TRBV6-1,CASSLLAGEGFEQYF
TRBJ2-1,TRBV11-2,CASSLGAGTYNEQFF
TRBJ1-2,TRBV2,CASSYRGTSNYGYTF
TRBJ2-7,TRBV9,CASSDNSYEQYF
TRBJ2-3,TRBV11-2,CASSLGQGAYSTDTQYF
TRBJ2-2,TRBV6-5,CASSPPQGDTGELFF
TRBJ2-1,TRBV2,CASRTISYNEQFF
TRBJ1-1,TRBV9,CASSLSPLRTRWGGITEAFF
TRBJ2-3,TRBV4-3,CASSPNGASSTDTQYF
TRBJ2-7,TRBV19,CASSTRQGSYEQYF
TRBJ2-7,TRBV19,CASSFLPGNEQYF
TRBJ2-5,TRBV2,CASIQRDLGETQYF
TRBJ2-2,TRBV4-1,CASSPRDRNTGELFF
TRBJ2-7,TRBV5-1,CASSLGLASSYEQYF
TRBJ2-6,TRBV6-6,CASRTSGGANVLTF
TRBJ2-1,TRBV15,CATSRVLAGGNEQFF
TRBJ2-5,TRBV5-6,CASSFWDQETQYF
TRBJ1-4,TRBV25-1,CDGREKLFF
TRBJ2-2,TRBV11-3,CASSLAGRAGGELFF
TRBJ2-5,TRBV5-1,CASSPGPEETQYF
TRBJ2-1,TRBV15,CATSRDRANEQFF
TRBJ2-2,TRBV12-5,CASGRGLAGGPTVGELFF
TRBJ2-7,TRBV9,CASSGEYGRVASEQYF
TRBJ2-7,TRBV5-1,CASSLDPGNNYEQYF
TRBJ2-1,TRBV25-1,CASSESRTSSYNEQFF
TRBJ2-2,TRBV28,CASSTLPGTGNTGELFF
TRBJ2-3,TRBV6-1,CASSEASRDPDTQYF
TRBJ2-5,TRBV19,CASSSGTSPETQYF
TRBJ2-5,TRBV5-4,CASSSGTSGRIGRTQYF
TRBJ2-7,TRBV6-1,CASSEAGAYSYEQYF
TRBJ1-5,TRBV9,CASSVLGQGVSNQPQHF
TRBJ1-2,TRBV28,CALPDRERGGYTF
TRBJ1-3,TRBV5-6,CASSLARATSGNTIYF
TRBJ2-1,TRBV7-2,CASSEGLNNEQFF
TRBJ1-1,TRBV29-1,CSVVNSMVTEAFF
TRBJ2-7,TRBV7-9,CASSPRYGTLEQYF
TRBJ2-1,TRBV28,CASGGAAGEQFF
TRBJ2-7,TRBV14,CASSPLASGRYEQYF
TRBJ2-5,TRBV5-4,CASSLATRPQETQYF
TRBJ1-1,TRBV7-8,CASSSRQGETSEAFF
TRBJ2-7,TRBV28,CASSSLAGPTYEQYF
TRBJ1-5,TRBV29-1,CSACNRSNQPQHF
TRBJ2-7,TRBV28,CASSPTVKAYEQYF
TRBJ1-2,TRBV25-1,CASDRGVYGYTF
TRBJ2-7,TRBV7-9,CASSFGFSYEQYF
TRBJ2-3,TRBV7-9,CAKSASGGTDTQYF
TRBJ2-1,TRBV9,CASSVGLAHYNEQFF
TRBJ2-1,TRBV29-1,CSVGRLAGTNEQFF
TRBJ1-1,TRBV5-1,CASSFDRVQNTEAFF